Sequencing of this T cell receptor (beta chain) was carried out in a study of blood T cell repertoires in COVID-19. The length of the CDR3 is 22 residues. Germline loops: CDR1 LNHDA, CDR2 SQIVND (reference sequence). The V gene end was trimmed by 4 bases and the J gene end by 0 bases; junction bases not matched to a gene: 19. Method: immunoSEQ multiplex PCR; TCRdb's copy keeps in-frame clones and lacks some. The data hold 150,000 or so clones, with around 85% observed a single time. The material sequenced was peripheral blood. The source of this sequence is a human donor in a cohort sampled during active COVID-19. V is TRBV19 and J is TRBJ2-1; 12 bases align to TRBD2. CDR3 loop: CASSNIGRASGRARSSYNEQFF. The DNA for the CDR3 is TGTGCCAGTAGTAATATAGGGAGGGCTAGCGGGAGGGCCAGGAGCTCCTACAATGAGCAGTTCTTC.